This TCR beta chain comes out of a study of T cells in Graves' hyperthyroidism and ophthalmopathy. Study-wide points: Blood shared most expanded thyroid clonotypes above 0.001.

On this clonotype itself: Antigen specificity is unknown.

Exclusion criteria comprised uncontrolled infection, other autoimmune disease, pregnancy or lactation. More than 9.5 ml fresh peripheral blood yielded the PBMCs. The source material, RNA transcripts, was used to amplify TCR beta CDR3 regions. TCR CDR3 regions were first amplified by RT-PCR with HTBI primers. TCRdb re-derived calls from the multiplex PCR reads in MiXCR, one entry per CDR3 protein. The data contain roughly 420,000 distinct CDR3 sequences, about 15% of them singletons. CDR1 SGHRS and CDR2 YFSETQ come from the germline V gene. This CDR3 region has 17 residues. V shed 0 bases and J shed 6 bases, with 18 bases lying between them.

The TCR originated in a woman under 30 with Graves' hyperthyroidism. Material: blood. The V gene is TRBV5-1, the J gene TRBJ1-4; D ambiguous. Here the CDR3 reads CASSLGRTLEGYEKLFF. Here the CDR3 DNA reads TGCGCCAGCAGCTTGGGTAGGACCCTAGAGGGATATGAAAAACTGTTTTTT.